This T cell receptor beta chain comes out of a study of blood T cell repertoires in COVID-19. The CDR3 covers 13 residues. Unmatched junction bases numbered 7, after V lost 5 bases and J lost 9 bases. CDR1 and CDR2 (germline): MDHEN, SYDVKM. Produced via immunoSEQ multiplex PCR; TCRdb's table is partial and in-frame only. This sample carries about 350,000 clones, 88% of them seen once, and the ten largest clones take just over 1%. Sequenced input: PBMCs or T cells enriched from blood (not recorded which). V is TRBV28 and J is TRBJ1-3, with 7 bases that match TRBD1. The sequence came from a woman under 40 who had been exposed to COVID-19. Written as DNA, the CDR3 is TGTGCCAGCAGTCTGGGACAGAGCAGCACCATATATTTT. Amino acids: CASSLGQSSTIYF.